What follows is one TCR beta chain and its context. Its antigen remains unidentified. Noted treatment: AdE1-LMPpoly-expanded autologous EBV-specific T-cell therapy followed by anti-PD-1 nivolumab. The source of the sample is a study of EBV T-cell therapy then PD-1 blockade in nasopharyngeal carcinoma. The CDR3 loop spans 18 amino acids. V shed 0 bases and J 0 bases; nucleotides not matched to a gene: 8. Germline V gene lookup returns CDR1 MNHEY and CDR2 SVGEGT. The protocol was immunoSEQ multiplex PCR, while the TCRdb copy is restricted to in-frame clones and leaves out a portion. The sample gives tens of thousands of clones, approximately 87% of which show up once; about 27% is in the top ten.

Sample: CD8+ T cells from blood, taken around day 65 from a patient whose treatment included autologous EBV-specific T cells and nivolumab. V usage is TRBV6-2 or TRBV6-3 and J usage is TRBJ1-3, with 7 bases fitting TRBD1. The sequence came from a man between 40 and 49 years old with nasopharyngeal carcinoma. The CDR3 here is CASSYSTYGTASGNTIYF. The DNA of the CDR3 is TGTGCCAGCAGTTACTCTACCTACGGGACAGCCTCTGGAAACACCATATATTTT.